Each of the 23 T cell receptor beta chains below was sequenced from the same sample in a study of regulatory T cells in long-lasting Graves disease. Construction of the TCR beta libraries employed iRepertoire HTBI primers in conjunction with Arm-PCR of CDR3 regions. TCRdb reprocessed the multiplex PCR reads with MiXCR, giving one entry per CDR3 protein. The sample shows 300,000 to 400,000 distinct CDR3 sequences, 16% of them seen only once. Indicated time point: newly diagnosed GD, antithyroid drugs for less than 3 months. Preparation of the TCR library used RNA extracted from PBMCs. The data were also submitted as part of a second study, on T cells in Graves' hyperthyroidism and ophthalmopathy.

The material sequenced was peripheral blood mononuclear cells (PBMCs), taken at new diagnosis, from a patient treated with antithyroid drugs. These receptors all stem from a man aged 40-49 years with Graves disease.

The table lists this clonotype with many counts. The rearrangement uses TRBV2 and TRBJ1-4; D may be TRBD1 (5 bases). Deletions cut 0 bases from V and 5 bases from J, with 13 bases between. The length of the CDR3 is 16 residues. Germline V gene sequence: CDR1 SNHLY, CDR2 FYNNEI. The CDR3 loop reads CASSEARRDGNEKLFF. DNA of the CDR3: TGTGCCAGCAGTGAAGCGCGAAGGGACGGAAATGAAAAACTGTTTTTT.

In this sample, this clonotype turned up many times. The chain employs TRBV11-1 and TRBJ2-1, with TRBD2 identical over 10 bases. V was pared by 5 bases and J by 4 bases, with 5 bases of the junction left unmatched. Looked up from germline, CDR1 is SGHAT and CDR2 is FQDESV (reference sequence). CDR3 length: 15 amino acids. This CDR3 is CASSSQRGGYNEQFF. Here the CDR3 DNA reads TGTGCCAGCAGCAGCCAGCGGGGGGGTTACAATGAGCAGTTCTTC.

This chain uses TRBV18 with TRBJ2-2; D call uncertain. The CDR3 runs 15 residues. Germline V gene sequence: CDR1 KGHSH, CDR2 LQKENI. The V and J ends lost 4 bases and 4 bases respectively, with 13 bases between them. CDR3: CASSRSGHLTGELFF. The CDR3 DNA reads TGTGCCAGCTCACGTTCAGGTCACCTCACCGGGGAGCTGTTTTTT.

This clonotype was found a few times. The chain couples TRBV18 to TRBJ1-3, with D perhaps matching TRBD1 (5 bases). CDR1 is KGHSH, CDR2 LQKENI, per germline. Deletions cut 5 bases from V and 0 bases from J, with 17 bases between. This CDR3 has 17 residues. CDR3 DNA: TGTGCCAGCTCAACAAATGAAGACAGAAACTCTGGAAACACCATATATTTT. Translating gives CASSTNEDRNSGNTIYF.

This chain links TRBV3-1 with TRBJ2-7; D uncertain. V was pared by 0 bases and J by 0 bases, with 3 bases between. The CDR3 sequence is 13 residues long. The germline CDR1 and CDR2 sequences are LGHDT and YNNKEL (reference sequence). The CDR3 DNA is TGTGCCAGCAGCCAAGACCTCTCCTACGAGCAGTACTTC. Protein sequence: CASSQDLSYEQYF.

This chain connects TRBV11-2 to TRBJ2-3; D ambiguous. CDR3 length equals 14 residues. V shed 5 bases and J shed 6 bases, with 15 bases lying between them. Per the germline V gene, CDR1 is SGHAT and CDR2 is FQNNGV. The CDR3 region is CASSTWRQVDTQYF. The DNA of the CDR3 is TGTGCCAGCAGCACCTGGCGGCAGGTGGATACGCAGTATTTT. Full variable domain (remainder filled in from reference TRBV11-2 and TRBJ2-3): EAGVAQSPRYKIIEKRQSVAFWCNPISGHATLYWYQQILGQGPKLLIQFQNNGVVDDSQLPKDRFSAERLKGVDSTLKIQPAKLEDSAVYLCASSTWRQVDTQYFGPGTRLTVL.

The genes are TRBV7-9 and TRBJ2-3, with D possibly being TRBD1 (6 bases). The CDR3 runs to 14 residues. Germline CDR1 reads SEHNR; CDR2 reads FQNEAQ (reference sequence). V was shortened by 5 bases and J by 7 bases, with 16 bases between the two germline ends. The CDR3 region has the DNA TGTGCCAGCAGCCCCGGGACAAGACCATATACGCAGTATTTT. Amino acid sequence: CASSPGTRPYTQYF.

This clonotype was seen a few times. This rearrangement joins TRBV29-1 to TRBJ2-5, with a tentative D call TRBD2 (5 bases). CDR1 and CDR2 from the germline V gene are SQVTM and ANQGSEA. The CDR3 has 12 amino acids. V lost 6 bases, J lost 2 bases, and 10 bases lay in between. CDR3 DNA sequence: TGCAGCGTCCACCGGGGACAAGAGACCCAGTACTTC. Amino acids: CSVHRGQETQYF.

The CDR3 DNA is TGTGCCAGCGAAATTCCAGGCGATGAGCAGTTCTTC. Residues: CASEIPGDEQFF. V gene TRBV10-3 combines with J gene TRBJ2-1; D not resolved. V was cut by 10 bases and J by 8 bases, with 15 bases left in between. This CDR3 contains 12 residues. Looked up from germline, CDR1 is ENHRY and CDR2 is SYGVKD.

This clonotype appeared a few times. The gene calls are TRBV9 and TRBJ1-2, with a weak D call TRBD1 (6 bases). Germline CDR1 SGDLS, CDR2 YYNGEE. The CDR3 covers 11 residues. V lost 5 bases and J 7 bases, leaving 9 bases between the germline ends. For the CDR3, the DNA is TGTGCCAGCAGTAGGGGGGGTGGCTACACCTTC. Its protein product is CASSRGGGYTF.

The chain links TRBV24-1 to TRBJ2-7; D remains unclear. V was clipped by 3 bases and J by 7 bases, with 9 bases between them. The CDR3 runs 12 residues. Germline V gene lookup returns CDR1 KGHDR and CDR2 SFDVKD. Here the CDR3 DNA reads TGTGCCACCAGTGATGATCTGGGGGAGCAGTACTTC. Translation: CATSDDLGEQYF.

The sample holds many counts of this clonotype. The chain combines TRBV28 with TRBJ1-2; D not resolved. There are 16 residues in the CDR3. V was clipped by 1 base and J by 4 bases, with 16 bases between them. The V gene's germline CDR1 is MDHEN and CDR2 SYDVKM. CDR3 nucleotides: TGTGCCAGCAGTTTATCTCCCGGGGTCACTATCTATGGCTACACCTTC. It translates to CASSLSPGVTIYGYTF.

This chain links TRBV7-9 with TRBJ2-1; no clear D gene. This CDR3 spans 14 amino acids. Germline CDR1 is SEHNR and CDR2 is FQNEAQ (reference sequence). With 5 bases removed from V and 1 base from J, the gap between germline ends came to 9 bases. CDR3 in DNA: TGTGCCAGCAGCGTGACGGCTTCCTACAATGAGCAGTTCTTC. It encodes CASSVTASYNEQFF.

This clonotype was counted ten times or more. The chain is built from TRBV20-1 and TRBJ2-1; 12 nucleotides line up with TRBD2. The junction had 10 bases not matched to a gene; V was cut back by 5 bases and J by 8 bases. The CDR3 extends over 15 amino acids. Germline CDR1 is DFQATT and CDR2 is SNEGSKA (reference sequence). CDR3: CSAGQTSGGSDEQFF. CDR3 in DNA: TGCAGTGCTGGACAGACTAGCGGGGGCTCAGATGAGCAGTTCTTC.

Details on this clonotype: Possible read error: a much larger clone is one base away. The chain has TRBV28 and TRBJ1-6; D uncertain. The CDR3 has 15 residues. From germline, CDR1 is MDHEN and CDR2 SYDVKM. The CDR3 loop is CASSLSGLGNSSLHF. As DNA, the CDR3 is TGTGCCAGCAGTTTATCCGGGCTGGGGAATTCATCCCTCCACTTT.

This clonotype appeared a few times. The chain employs TRBV29-1 and TRBJ2-2; TRBD2 matches 9 bases. Germline assignment: CDR1 SQVTM and CDR2 ANQGSEA. J was trimmed by 7 bases and V by 0 bases; bases with no gene match: 9. CDR3 length: 16 residues. DNA for the CDR3: TGCAGCGTTGAAGATCGAAAGCGGGGGGCAATCGGGGAGCTGTTTTTT. Translated, it gives CSVEDRKRGAIGELFF.

This clonotype was observed a few times. The chain is built from TRBV7-2 and TRBJ1-6, with D uncertain. Trimming shortened V by 4 bases and J by 6 bases, and 13 bases separated the two germline ends. CDR3 length equals 15 residues. Per germline, CDR1 SGHTA and CDR2 FQGNSA. The CDR3 is CASSYQIEGNSPLHF. CDR3 DNA: TGTGCCAGCAGCTACCAGATCGAGGGTAATTCACCCCTCCACTTT.

This clonotype was seen ten or more times. This chain joins TRBV7-7 and TRBJ2-2; 7 nucleotides line up with TRBD2. CDR3 length: 16 amino acids. V lost 1 base to trimming and J lost 1 base; unmatched junction nucleotides: 3. CDR1 is SSHAT, CDR2 FNYEAQ, per germline (reference sequence). The CDR3 DNA reads as TGTGCCAGCAGCTTAGGGGGACTATTGAACACCGGGGAGCTGTTTTTT. Translated, it gives CASSLGGLLNTGELFF.

Regarding this clonotype: Since a much larger clone is just one base distant, this may be a read error. V gene TRBV10-3 combines with J gene TRBJ2-1, with 13 bases lining up with TRBD2. V lost 6 bases to trimming and J lost 7 bases; unmatched junction nucleotides: 9. CDR1 and CDR2 (germline): ENHRY, SYGVKD. This CDR3 spans 16 amino acids. CDR3 DNA sequence: TGTGCCATCAGCCCACTAGCGGGGGGGCCAGTGAATGAGCAGTTCTTC. Encoded protein: CAISPLAGGPVNEQFF.

The chain joins TRBV12-3 or TRBV12-4 to TRBJ1-5; the D gene is possibly TRBD1 (5 bases). The V and J ends lost 7 bases and 7 bases respectively, with 20 bases between them. This CDR3 is 15 amino acids long. The CDR3 here is CASNKGPPTGQPQHF. In nucleotides, the CDR3 is TGTGCCAGCAACAAGGGACCCCCGACCGGCCAGCCCCAGCATTTT.

This clonotype was detected ten times or more. The V call is TRBV5-4, the J call TRBJ2-5; 11 bases fit TRBD2. V was pared by 3 bases and J by 5 bases, with 6 bases of the junction left unmatched. The CDR3 has 15 amino acids. The germline CDR1 and CDR2 sequences are SGHNT and YYREEE (reference sequence). The CDR3 here is CASSSPLAGVETQYF. The CDR3 DNA reads as TGTGCCAGCAGCTCCCCACTAGCGGGGGTTGAGACCCAGTACTTC.

The chain uses TRBV5-4 and TRBJ1-1; D gene uncertain. The CDR3 loop spans 15 amino acids. V lost 0 bases and J 1 base, leaving 10 bases between the germline ends. Germline CDR1 is SGHNT and CDR2 is YYREEE (reference sequence). CDR3 sequence (DNA): TGTGCCAGCAGCTTGGCTGGTCCGGGGAACACTGAAGCTTTCTTT. This codes for CASSLAGPGNTEAFF. Full variable domain (remainder filled in from reference TRBV5-4 and TRBJ1-1): ETGVTQSPTHLIKTRGQQVTLRCSSQSGHNTVSWYQQALGQGPQFIFQYYREEENGRGNFPPRFSGLQFPNYSSELNVNALELDDSALYLCASSLAGPGNTEAFFGQGTRLTVV.

This clonotype appeared a few times. This chain uses TRBV7-2 with TRBJ1-1; 7 bases align to TRBD1. Germline V gives CDR1 SGHTA, CDR2 FQGNSA. CDR3 length: 14 amino acids. V shed 5 bases and J 4 bases; nucleotides not matched to a gene: 7. In DNA, the CDR3 is TGTGCCAGCAGCCCCCGACAGGGCGGCACTGAAGCTTTCTTT. This encodes CASSPRQGGTEAFF.